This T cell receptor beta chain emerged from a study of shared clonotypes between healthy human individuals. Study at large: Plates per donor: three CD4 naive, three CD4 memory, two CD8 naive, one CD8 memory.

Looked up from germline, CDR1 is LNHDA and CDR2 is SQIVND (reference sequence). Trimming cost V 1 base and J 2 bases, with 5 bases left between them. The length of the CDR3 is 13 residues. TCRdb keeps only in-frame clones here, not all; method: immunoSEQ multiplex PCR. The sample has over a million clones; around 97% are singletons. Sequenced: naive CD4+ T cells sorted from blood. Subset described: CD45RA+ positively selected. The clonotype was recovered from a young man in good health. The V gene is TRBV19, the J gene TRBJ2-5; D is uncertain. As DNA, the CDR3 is TGTGCCAGTAGTATAGTAGTGCAAGAGACCCAGTACTTC. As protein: CASSIVVQETQYF.